This record concerns one T cell receptor beta chain sequence. The record originates from a study of blood T cell repertoires in COVID-19. As for the study in general: Sample material is recorded as cDNA or gDNA derived from T cells, B-cell-depleted T cells, or PBMCs.

Per the original data handling: Amplification with reference gene primers provided the estimates of nucleated cell counts. Using immunoSEQ multiplex PCR, the repertoire was profiled, and TCRdb retains in-frame clones only, with some absent. From that table come the V and J calls and clone size; the DNA was used to work out D and trimming. The sample has roughly 85,000 clones, roughly 88% seen once. CDR1 and CDR2 from the germline V gene are SGHRS and YFSETQ. The CDR3 contains 13 residues. V gave up 4 bases and J gave up 4 bases, with 8 bases separating them. Sequencing was done on a sample of peripheral blood. V gene TRBV5-1 combines with J gene TRBJ2-2, with D unresolved. This TCR was recovered from a man aged 45-65 years with active or convalescent COVID-19. Here the CDR3 reads CASSLSITGELFF. The CDR3 nucleotides are TGCGCCAGCAGCCTTAGTATCACCGGGGAGCTGTTTTTT.